The clone carrying this TCR beta chain was seen only once. Its matching antigen is unknown. One end of the junction does not line up with germline, which may come from a read error. These data originate in a study of cytotoxic CD8 clonotypes in ibrutinib-treated CLL. Study-level results: Private clonotypes, not public ones, expanded at ibrutinib response.

Germline V gene data show CDR1 as PRHDT and CDR2 as FYEKMQ (reference sequence). This CDR3 is built from 16 residues. Produced via immunoSEQ multiplex PCR; TCRdb's table is partial and in-frame only. The sample lists about 74,000 clones; over 75% were seen once. The chain couples TRBV13 to TRBJ2-7; 9 bases agree with TRBD2. The receptor was isolated from a human donor with chronic lymphocytic leukemia. The material was PBMCs, obtained at disease progression, from a patient treated with ibrutinib. CDR3 nucleotides: TGCGCCAGCAGCCAACGAGCGGGGGGTATGACGAGCGAGCAGTACTTC. Amino acids: CASSQRAGGMTSEQYF.